This T cell receptor beta chain was retrieved from a study of blood T cell repertoires in COVID-19. Original handling: From reference gene primer amplification, estimates of nucleated cell counts were derived. Measured with immunoSEQ multiplex PCR; TCRdb has only the in-frame clones, and not every one. V, J and clone size derive from that table, while D and trimming were established from the DNA sequence. The data show tens of thousands of clones, about nine tenths seen once. CDR1 DFQATT and CDR2 SNEGSKA come from the germline V gene (reference sequence). The CDR3 is made up of 11 amino acids. Trimming shortened V by 6 bases and J by 2 bases, and 7 bases separated the two germline ends.

The chain recombines TRBV20-1 with TRBJ2-5; TRBD2 is a possible D gene (5 bases). Sequencing was performed on peripheral blood. The sequence was obtained from a man aged 55 to 70 with active COVID-19. The CDR3 spells CSAEGQETQYF. DNA of the CDR3: TGCAGTGCCGAGGGACAAGAGACCCAGTACTTC.